This T cell receptor beta chain is from a study of T cell responses to AZD1222 COVID-19 vaccine. Study-wide results and limits: Reportedly, nearly half the spike-specific TCRs target unmutated variant regions. Baseline seropositives among AZD1222 recipients totaled only 5 to 7. Vaccination with two AZD1222 doses was followed by a rise in Spike-specific TCR breadth and depth.

TCRdb's table, derived via immunoSEQ multiplex PCR, lists solely in-frame clones and lacks some. Of tens of thousands of clones listed, 60% to 85% are singletons. Details on this clone: What it recognizes is unknown.

CDR3 length equals 14 residues. The receptor was derived from an adult who received the AZD1222 COVID-19 vaccine. V is TRBV21-1 and J is TRBJ1-3; the table's D call, TRBD1, has no DNA check behind it. TRBV21-1 counts as a pseudogene. The sample here was peripheral blood, taken 28 days after the second AZD1222 dose. The chain's CDR3 is CASRNRDSGNTIYF. The CDR3 nucleotides are TGTGCCAGCAGGAACAGGGACTCTGGAAACACCATATATTTT.